Below, 18 T cell receptor beta chains from the same sample are listed, as sequenced in a study of blood T cell repertoires in COVID-19. Using immunoSEQ multiplex PCR, the repertoire was profiled, and TCRdb retains in-frame clones only, with some absent. The sample holds roughly 210,000 clones, 87% seen once. Sequencing input: PBMCs or T cells enriched from blood (not recorded which). The receptors were gathered from a man aged 30 to 45 in a cohort exposed to, infected with or recovered from COVID-19 (not recorded which).

For the CDR3, the DNA is TGCAGTGCTAGTGCCGGGGGAAAGGACACTGAAGCTTTCTTT. Its translation: CSASAGGKDTEAFF. V usage is TRBV20-1 and J usage is TRBJ1-1, with D tentatively TRBD1 (5 bases). Deletions cut 3 bases from V and 3 bases from J, with 14 bases between. The CDR3 spans 14 residues. Germline V gene sequence: CDR1 DFQATT, CDR2 SNEGSKA (reference sequence).

CDR3 DNA: TGTGCCAGCAGTGTTTACCGGACAGATAACAATGAGCAGTTCTTC. Protein product: CASSVYRTDNNEQFF. The chain couples TRBV2 to TRBJ2-1, with D perhaps TRBD1 (6 bases). V was clipped by 4 bases and J by 5 bases, with 15 bases between them. There are 15 residues in the CDR3. Germline CDR1 SNHLY, CDR2 FYNNEI.

This chain joins TRBV19 and TRBJ2-3; the match to TRBD2 covers 8 bases. J lost 2 bases, V lost 6 bases, and 4 bases had no gene match. The CDR3 sequence is 14 residues long. CDR1 is LNHDA, CDR2 SQIVND, per germline (reference sequence). CDR3 loop: CASRPSGSTDTQYF. The DNA for the CDR3 is TGTGCCAGTAGACCTAGCGGGTCCACAGATACGCAGTATTTT.

The chain links TRBV3-1 (or the pseudogene TRBV3-2) to TRBJ1-4, with a possible D match to TRBD1 (6 bases). This CDR3 comprises 17 residues. Trimming took off 0 bases at V and 2 bases at J, with 13 bases between the two ends. Germline V lookup: CDR1 LGHDT, CDR2 YNNKEL (reference sequence). The CDR3 nucleotides are TGTGCCAGCAGCCAAGATAGGGTAGGACAGACTAATGAAAAACTGTTTTTT. This sequence encodes CASSQDRVGQTNEKLFF.

The CDR3 nucleotides read TGTGCCAGCAGCTTTTACAGGGGCCCTGAAGCTTTCTTT. The encoded protein is CASSFYRGPEAFF. This sequence joins TRBV11-2 and TRBJ1-1; 7 positions match TRBD1. V shed 3 bases and J 6 bases; nucleotides not matched to a gene: 4. The length of the CDR3 is 13 residues. Germline lookup yields CDR1 SGHAT and CDR2 FQNNGV.

This sequence joins TRBV11-2 and TRBJ2-3, with a possible D match to TRBD2 (6 bases). Trimming shortened V by 5 bases and J by 6 bases, and 21 bases separated the two germline ends. CDR3 length equals 16 residues. Germline CDR1 is SGHAT and CDR2 is FQNNGV. The CDR3 sequence is CASSLTGVGEVDTQYF. CDR3 DNA: TGTGCCAGCAGCCTGACGGGAGTTGGCGAGGTGGATACGCAGTATTTT. The full variable domain, its missing parts supplied by reference TRBV11-2 and TRBJ2-3, is EAGVAQSPRYKIIEKRQSVAFWCNPISGHATLYWYQQILGQGPKLLIQFQNNGVVDDSQLPKDRFSAERLKGVDSTLKIQPAKLEDSAVYLCASSLTGVGEVDTQYFGPGTRLTVL.

This sequence joins TRBV7-6 and TRBJ2-2; TRBD1 matches 7 bases. J lost 0 bases, V lost 5 bases, and 3 bases had no gene match. CDR1 and CDR2 (germline): SGHVS, FNYEAQ. The CDR3 length is 15 residues. CDR3 sequence: CASSPGTANTGELFF. The CDR3 coding sequence is TGTGCCAGCAGCCCGGGGACAGCGAACACCGGGGAGCTGTTTTTT. Drawing the rest from reference TRBV7-6 and TRBJ2-2, the complete variable domain is GAGVSQSPRYKVTKRGQDVALRCDPISGHVSLYWYRQALGQGPEFLTYFNYEAQQDKSGLPNDRFSAERPEGSISTLTIQRTEQRDSAMYRCASSPGTANTGELFFGEGSRLTVL.

This clone was seen only a few times. The chain links TRBV24-1 to TRBJ2-1; 8 nucleotides align to TRBD1. V dropped 1 base and J dropped 10; count of bases not matched to a gene: 5. Germline V lookup: CDR1 KGHDR, CDR2 SFDVKD. The CDR3 runs 14 residues. CDR3: CATSDLDRGPEQFF. The CDR3 bases are TGTGCCACCAGTGATTTAGACAGGGGCCCCGAGCAGTTCTTC.

This clone was seen just once. The same CDR3 is also encoded by other DNA sequences in this sample. V and J are TRBV7-9 and TRBJ2-5; TRBD2 agrees at 8 bases. The CDR3 covers 18 residues. Per germline, CDR1 SEHNR and CDR2 FQNEAQ (reference sequence). The J segment lost 1 base and the V segment lost 2 bases, leaving 12 bases of the junction unmatched. The CDR3 sequence is CASSLRLSGRFGQETQYF. The CDR3 nucleotides read TGTGCCAGCAGCTTAAGGCTAAGCGGGAGATTTGGCCAAGAGACCCAGTACTTC. Complete variable domain (other parts from reference TRBV7-9 and TRBJ2-5): DTGVSQNPRHKITKRGQNVTFRCDPISEHNRLYWYRQTLGQGPEFLTYFQNEAQLEKSRLLSDRFSAERPKGSFSTLEIQRTEQGDSAMYLCASSLRLSGRFGQETQYFGPGTRLLVL.

This chain links TRBV3-1 (or the pseudogene TRBV3-2) with TRBJ2-7, with 11 bases lining up with TRBD2. Germline CDR1 is LGHDT and CDR2 is YNNKEL (reference sequence). With V trimmed by 6 bases and J by 2 bases, 3 bases remained unmatched. This CDR3 region has 14 residues. CDR3 sequence: CASSLSGRAYEQYF. The CDR3 bases are TGTGCCAGCAGTCTTAGCGGGAGGGCCTACGAGCAGTACTTC.

The DNA of the CDR3 is TGTGCCACCCAAGGGGGCGGCCTAGCGATCACCGGGGAGCTGTTTTTT. Amino acid sequence: CATQGGGLAITGELFF. The chain is built from TRBV7-9 and TRBJ2-2; weak D call: TRBD1 (7 bases). The V gene lost 10 bases and the J gene lost 4 bases, with 22 bases spanning the gap. Germline assignment: CDR1 SEHNR and CDR2 FQNEAQ (reference sequence). The CDR3 extends over 16 amino acids.

The chain recombines TRBV19 with TRBJ1-1; 8 nucleotides match TRBD1. The V gene's germline CDR1 is LNHDA and CDR2 SQIVND (reference sequence). The V segment lost 10 bases and the J segment 4 bases; nucleotides outside the gene matches: 8. The CDR3 length is 13 residues. CDR3 region: CATADRVGTEAFF. Written as DNA, the CDR3 is TGTGCCACAGCGGACAGGGTGGGCACTGAAGCTTTCTTT.

This chain links TRBV4-3 with TRBJ2-7, with 8 positions matching TRBD2. Germline CDR1 and CDR2: LGHNA and YSLEER. The CDR3 has 18 residues. The V segment lost 0 bases and the J segment 4 bases; nucleotides outside the gene matches: 14. Here the CDR3 DNA reads TGCGCCAGCAGCCAAGAGGGGCCCTGGGTAGCGGGACGATACGAGCAGTACTTC. Translated, it gives CASSQEGPWVAGRYEQYF.

This clone was detected once. CDR3 DNA: TGTGCCAGTAGTATCGGGGCAGGGGCGGGCCAAGAGACCCAGTACTTC. As protein: CASSIGAGAGQETQYF. The chain carries TRBV19 and TRBJ2-5; D is possibly TRBD1 (6 bases). Trimming removed 3 bases from V and 1 base from J, with 15 bases in between. The CDR3 consists of 16 residues. The germline gives CDR1 LNHDA, CDR2 SQIVND (reference sequence).

The rearrangement joins TRBV5-1 to TRBJ2-1, with 9 bases that match TRBD1. From germline, CDR1 is SGHRS and CDR2 YFSETQ. V shed 0 bases, J shed 2 bases, and the junction held 3 bases outside the gene matches. The CDR3 is made up of 16 amino acids. The CDR3 nucleotides are TGCGCCAGCAGCTTGGCCGGGACAGGGCCCTACAATGAGCAGTTCTTC. Amino acids: CASSLAGTGPYNEQFF.

The chain combines TRBV7-9 with TRBJ2-7; 8 bases agree with TRBD1. Germline CDR1 SEHNR, CDR2 FQNEAQ (reference sequence). The CDR3 length is 13 residues. After removal of 3 bases from V and 3 bases from J, the junction contained 1 base not matched to a gene. CDR3 coding DNA: TGTGCCAGCAGCTTCGACAGGGGCTACGAGCAGTACTTC. Translating gives CASSFDRGYEQYF.

CDR3 residues: CASSQTSGGYNEQFF. The CDR3 DNA follows: TGCGCCAGCAGCCAGACTAGCGGGGGATACAATGAGCAGTTCTTC. The chain couples TRBV4-1 to TRBJ2-1, with 12 bases that match TRBD2. This CDR3 comprises 15 residues. The germline V gene has CDR1 MGHRA and CDR2 YSYEKL. V lost 3 bases to trimming and J lost 4 bases; unmatched junction nucleotides: 1.

This clone has only a few counts. The chain uses TRBV9 and TRBJ2-1; 10 bases are a match to TRBD2. Germline V gives CDR1 SGDLS, CDR2 YYNGEE. J lost 0 bases, V lost 3 bases, and 3 bases had no gene match. This CDR3 is built from 16 residues. The CDR3 is CASSAPSGSSYNEQFF. In nucleotides, the CDR3 is TGTGCCAGCAGCGCCCCTAGCGGGAGCTCCTACAATGAGCAGTTCTTC.